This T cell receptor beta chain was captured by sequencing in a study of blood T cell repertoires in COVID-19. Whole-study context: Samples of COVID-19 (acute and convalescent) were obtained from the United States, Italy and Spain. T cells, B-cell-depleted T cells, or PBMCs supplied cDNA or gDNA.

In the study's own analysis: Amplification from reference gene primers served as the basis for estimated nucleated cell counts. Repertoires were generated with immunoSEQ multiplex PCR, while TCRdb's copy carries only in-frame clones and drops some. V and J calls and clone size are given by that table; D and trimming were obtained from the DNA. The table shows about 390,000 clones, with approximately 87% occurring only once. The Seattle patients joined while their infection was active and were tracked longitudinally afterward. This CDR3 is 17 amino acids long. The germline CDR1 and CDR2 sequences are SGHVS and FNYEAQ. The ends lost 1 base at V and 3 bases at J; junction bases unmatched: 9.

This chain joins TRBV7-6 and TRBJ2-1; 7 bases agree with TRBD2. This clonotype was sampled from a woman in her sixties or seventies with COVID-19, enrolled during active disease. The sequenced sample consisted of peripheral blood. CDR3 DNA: TGTGCCAGCAGCTTAGGGCCAGCGGGAAGGGGCTACAATGAGCAGTTCTTC. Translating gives CASSLGPAGRGYNEQFF.